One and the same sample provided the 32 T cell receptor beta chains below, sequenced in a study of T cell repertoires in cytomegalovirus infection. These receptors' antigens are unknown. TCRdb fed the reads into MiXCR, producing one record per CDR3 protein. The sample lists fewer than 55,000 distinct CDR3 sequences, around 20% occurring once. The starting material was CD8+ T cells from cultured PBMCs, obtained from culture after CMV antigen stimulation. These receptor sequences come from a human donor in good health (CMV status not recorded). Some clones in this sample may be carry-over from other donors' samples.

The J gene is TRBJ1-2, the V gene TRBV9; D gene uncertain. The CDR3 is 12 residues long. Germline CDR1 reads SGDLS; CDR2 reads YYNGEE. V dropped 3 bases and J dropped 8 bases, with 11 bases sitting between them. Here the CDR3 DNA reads TGTGCCAGCAGCGATAGGCTATTGGGCTACACCTTC. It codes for CASSDRLLGYTF.

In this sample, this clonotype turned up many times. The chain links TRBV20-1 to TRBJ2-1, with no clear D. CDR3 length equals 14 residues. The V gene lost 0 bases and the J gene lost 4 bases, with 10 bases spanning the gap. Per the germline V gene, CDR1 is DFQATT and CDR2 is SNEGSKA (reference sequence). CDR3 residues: CSARDLEHYNEQFF. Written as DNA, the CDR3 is TGCAGTGCTAGAGATCTCGAACATTACAATGAGCAGTTCTTC.

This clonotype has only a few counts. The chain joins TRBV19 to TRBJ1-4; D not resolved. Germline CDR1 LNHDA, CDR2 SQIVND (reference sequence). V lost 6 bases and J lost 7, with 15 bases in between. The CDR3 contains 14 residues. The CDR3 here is CASSLRAEGEKLFF. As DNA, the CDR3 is TGTGCCAGTAGCCTCCGGGCGGAGGGTGAAAAACTGTTTTTT.

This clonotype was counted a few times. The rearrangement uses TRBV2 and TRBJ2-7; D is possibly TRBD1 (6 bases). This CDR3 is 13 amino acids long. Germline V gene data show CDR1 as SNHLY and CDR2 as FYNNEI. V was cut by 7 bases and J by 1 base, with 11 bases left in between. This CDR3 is CASMHRDSYEQYF. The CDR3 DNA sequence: TGTGCCAGCATGCACAGGGATTCCTACGAGCAGTACTTC.

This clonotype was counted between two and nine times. The CDR3 loop is CAWSVAENTEAFF. The DNA for the CDR3 is TGTGCCTGGAGTGTAGCAGAGAACACTGAAGCTTTCTTT. The chain links TRBV30 to TRBJ1-1; no clear D. V was cut by 0 bases and J by 1 base, with 6 bases left in between. CDR1 and CDR2 from the germline V gene are GTSNPN and SVGIG (reference sequence). This CDR3 is built from 13 residues.

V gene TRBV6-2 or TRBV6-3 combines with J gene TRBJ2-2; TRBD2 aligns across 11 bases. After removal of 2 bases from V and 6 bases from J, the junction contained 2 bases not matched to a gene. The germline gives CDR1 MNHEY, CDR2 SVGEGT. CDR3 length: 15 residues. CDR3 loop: CASSYRTSGPGELFF. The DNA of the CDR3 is TGTGCCAGCAGTTACCGGACTAGCGGGCCCGGGGAGCTGTTTTTT.

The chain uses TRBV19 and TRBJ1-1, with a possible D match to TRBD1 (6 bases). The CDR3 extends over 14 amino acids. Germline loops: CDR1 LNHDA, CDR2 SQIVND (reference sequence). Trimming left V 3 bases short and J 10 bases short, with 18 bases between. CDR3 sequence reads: CASSIRQAARGAFF. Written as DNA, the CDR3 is TGTGCCAGTAGTATCCGGCAAGCGGCCAGGGGAGCTTTCTTT.

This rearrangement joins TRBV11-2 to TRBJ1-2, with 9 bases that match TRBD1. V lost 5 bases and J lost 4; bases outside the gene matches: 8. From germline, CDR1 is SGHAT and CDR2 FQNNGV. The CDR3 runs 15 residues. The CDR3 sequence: CASSTQGANVYGYTF. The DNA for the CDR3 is TGTGCCAGCAGCACACAGGGGGCGAATGTCTATGGCTACACCTTC.

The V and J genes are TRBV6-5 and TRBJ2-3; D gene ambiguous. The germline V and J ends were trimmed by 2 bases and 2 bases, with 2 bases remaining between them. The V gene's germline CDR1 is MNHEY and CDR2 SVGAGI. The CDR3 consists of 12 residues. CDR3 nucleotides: TGTGCCAGCAGTTACAACACAGATACGCAGTATTTT. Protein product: CASSYNTDTQYF.

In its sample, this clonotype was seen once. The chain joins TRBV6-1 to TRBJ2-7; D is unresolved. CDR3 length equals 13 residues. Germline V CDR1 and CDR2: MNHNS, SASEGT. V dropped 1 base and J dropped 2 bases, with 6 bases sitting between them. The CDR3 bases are TGTGCCAGCAGTGAAGGGCCGACCTACGAGCAGTACTTC. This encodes CASSEGPTYEQYF.

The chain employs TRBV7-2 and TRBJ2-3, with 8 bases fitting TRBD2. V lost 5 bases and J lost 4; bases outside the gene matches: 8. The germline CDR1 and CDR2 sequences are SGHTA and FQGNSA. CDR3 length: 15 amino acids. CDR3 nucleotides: TGTGCCAGCAGCCTTGGACTAGCCAACCCAGATACGCAGTATTTT. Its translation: CASSLGLANPDTQYF.

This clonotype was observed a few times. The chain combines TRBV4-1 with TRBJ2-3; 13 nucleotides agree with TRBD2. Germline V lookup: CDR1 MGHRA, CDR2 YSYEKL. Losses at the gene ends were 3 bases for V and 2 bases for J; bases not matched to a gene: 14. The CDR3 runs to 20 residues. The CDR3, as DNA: TGCGCCAGCAGCCATCCCAAAGGGACTAGCGGGGATTTTTTCACAGATACGCAGTATTTT. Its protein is CASSHPKGTSGDFFTDTQYF.

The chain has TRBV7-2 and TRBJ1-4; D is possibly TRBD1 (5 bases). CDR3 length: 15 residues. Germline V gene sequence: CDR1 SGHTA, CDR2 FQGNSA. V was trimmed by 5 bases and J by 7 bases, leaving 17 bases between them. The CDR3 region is CASSARQWLGEKLFF. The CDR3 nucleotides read TGTGCCAGCAGCGCCCGACAGTGGTTGGGTGAAAAACTGTTTTTT.

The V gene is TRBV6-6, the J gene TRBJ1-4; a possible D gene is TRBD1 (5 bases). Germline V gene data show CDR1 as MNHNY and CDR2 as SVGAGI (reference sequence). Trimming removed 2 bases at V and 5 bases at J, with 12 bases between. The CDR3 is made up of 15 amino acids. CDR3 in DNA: TGTGCCAGCAGTTACGTTATGGGGGGGAATGAAAAACTGTTTTTT. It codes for CASSYVMGGNEKLFF.

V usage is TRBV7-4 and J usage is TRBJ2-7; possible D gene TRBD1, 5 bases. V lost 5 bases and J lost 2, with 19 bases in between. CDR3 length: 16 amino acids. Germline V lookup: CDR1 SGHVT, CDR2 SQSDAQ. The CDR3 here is CASSDTPGRVPYEQYF. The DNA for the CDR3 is TGTGCCAGCAGCGATACCCCGGGCAGGGTCCCCTACGAGCAGTACTTC.

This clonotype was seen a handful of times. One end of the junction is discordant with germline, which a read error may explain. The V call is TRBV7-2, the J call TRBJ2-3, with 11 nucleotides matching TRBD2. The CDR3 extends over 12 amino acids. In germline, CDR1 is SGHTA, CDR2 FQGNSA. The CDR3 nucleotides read TGTGCCAGCAGCAGTCCGGGACTAGCGGATCATTTT. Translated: CASSSPGLADHF.

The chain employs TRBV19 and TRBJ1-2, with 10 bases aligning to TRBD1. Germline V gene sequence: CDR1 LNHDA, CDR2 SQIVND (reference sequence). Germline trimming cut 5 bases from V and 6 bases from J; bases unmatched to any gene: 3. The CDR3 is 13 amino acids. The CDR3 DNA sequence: TGTGCCAGTAGTGTCGGGACAGGGGATGGCTACACCTTC. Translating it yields CASSVGTGDGYTF.

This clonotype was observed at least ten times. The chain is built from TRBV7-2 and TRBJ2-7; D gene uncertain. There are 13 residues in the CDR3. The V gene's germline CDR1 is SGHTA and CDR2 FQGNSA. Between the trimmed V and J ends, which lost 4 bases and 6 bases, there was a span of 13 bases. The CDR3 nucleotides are TGTGCCAGCAGCTACAGTACCCTCGGCGAGCAGTACTTC. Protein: CASSYSTLGEQYF.

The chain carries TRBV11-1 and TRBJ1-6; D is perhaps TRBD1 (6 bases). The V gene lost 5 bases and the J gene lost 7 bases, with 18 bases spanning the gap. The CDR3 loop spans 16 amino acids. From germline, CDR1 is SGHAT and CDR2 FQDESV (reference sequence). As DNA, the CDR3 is TGTGCCAGCAGCGCTGAGAGGGGGTACCAGAATTCACCCCTCCACTTT. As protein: CASSAERGYQNSPLHF. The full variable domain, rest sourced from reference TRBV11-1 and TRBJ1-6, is EAEVAQSPRYKITEKSQAVAFWCDPISGHATLYWYRQILGQGPELLVQFQDESVVDDSQLPKDRFSAERLKGVDSTLKIQPAELGDSAMYLCASSAERGYQNSPLHFGNGTRLTVT.

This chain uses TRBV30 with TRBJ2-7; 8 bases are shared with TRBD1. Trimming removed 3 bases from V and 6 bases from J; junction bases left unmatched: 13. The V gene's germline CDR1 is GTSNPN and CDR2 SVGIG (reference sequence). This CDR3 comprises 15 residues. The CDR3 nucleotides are TGTGCCTGGAGCCATTACCCGACAGGGGCCGGCGAGCAGTACTTC. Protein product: CAWSHYPTGAGEQYF. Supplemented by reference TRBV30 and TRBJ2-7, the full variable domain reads SQTIHQWPATLVQPVGSPLSLECTVEGTSNPNLYWYRQAAGRGLQLLFYSVGIGQISSEVPQNLSASRPQDRQFILSSKKLLLSDSGFYLCAWSHYPTGAGEQYFGPGTRLTVT.

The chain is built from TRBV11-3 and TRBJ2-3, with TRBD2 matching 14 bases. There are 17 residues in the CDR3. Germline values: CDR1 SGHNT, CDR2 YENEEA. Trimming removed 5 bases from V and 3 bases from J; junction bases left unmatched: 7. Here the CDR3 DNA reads TGTGCCAGCAGCCCCGGACTAGCGGGGGGAGCAACAGATACGCAGTATTTT. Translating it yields CASSPGLAGGATDTQYF.

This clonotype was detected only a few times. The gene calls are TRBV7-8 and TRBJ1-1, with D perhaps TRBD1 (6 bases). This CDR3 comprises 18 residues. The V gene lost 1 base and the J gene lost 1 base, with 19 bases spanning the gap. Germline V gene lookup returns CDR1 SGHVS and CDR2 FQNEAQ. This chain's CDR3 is CASSLVQSGGRRNTEAFF. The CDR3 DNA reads TGTGCCAGCAGCTTAGTACAGTCGGGGGGCAGGCGGAACACTGAAGCTTTCTTT.

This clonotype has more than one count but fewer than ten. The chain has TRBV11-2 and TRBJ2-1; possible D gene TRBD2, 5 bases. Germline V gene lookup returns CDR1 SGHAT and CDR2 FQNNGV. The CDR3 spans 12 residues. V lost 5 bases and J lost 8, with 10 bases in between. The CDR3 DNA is TGTGCCAGCAGCCGTGAGGGAGATGAGCAGTTCTTC. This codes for CASSREGDEQFF. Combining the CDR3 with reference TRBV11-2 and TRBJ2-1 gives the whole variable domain EAGVAQSPRYKIIEKRQSVAFWCNPISGHATLYWYQQILGQGPKLLIQFQNNGVVDDSQLPKDRFSAERLKGVDSTLKIQPAKLEDSAVYLCASSREGDEQFFGPGTRLTVL.

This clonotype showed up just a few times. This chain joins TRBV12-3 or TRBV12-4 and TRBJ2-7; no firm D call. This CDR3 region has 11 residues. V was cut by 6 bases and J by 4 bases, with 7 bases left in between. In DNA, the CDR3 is TGTGCCAGCAGGCTTCATTACGAGCAGTACTTC. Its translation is CASRLHYEQYF.

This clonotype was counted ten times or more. CDR3 residues: CASSSWDRANEKLFF. Here the CDR3 DNA reads TGTGCCAGCAGCTCCTGGGACAGGGCTAATGAAAAACTGTTTTTT. The V and J genes are TRBV7-8 and TRBJ1-4; 9 positions agree with TRBD1. The CDR3 spans 15 residues. Germline V gene data show CDR1 as SGHVS and CDR2 as FQNEAQ. The ends lost 4 bases at V and 3 bases at J; junction bases unmatched: 3.

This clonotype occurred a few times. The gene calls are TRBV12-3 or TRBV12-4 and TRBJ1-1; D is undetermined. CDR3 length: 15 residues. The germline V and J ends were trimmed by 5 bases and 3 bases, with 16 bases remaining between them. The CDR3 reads CASSPLRRADTEAFF. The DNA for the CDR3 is TGTGCCAGCAGTCCTCTCAGGCGAGCGGACACTGAAGCTTTCTTT.

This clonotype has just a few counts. The chain's CDR3 is CASSQDRGRQPQHF. CDR3 bases: TGCGCCAGCAGCCAAGATCGGGGGAGGCAGCCCCAGCATTTT. The genes are TRBV4-3 and TRBJ1-5; D perhaps matches TRBD1 (5 bases). The V gene's germline CDR1 is LGHNA and CDR2 YSLEER. The CDR3 sequence is 14 residues long. Trimming removed 0 bases from V and 7 bases from J, with 10 bases in between.

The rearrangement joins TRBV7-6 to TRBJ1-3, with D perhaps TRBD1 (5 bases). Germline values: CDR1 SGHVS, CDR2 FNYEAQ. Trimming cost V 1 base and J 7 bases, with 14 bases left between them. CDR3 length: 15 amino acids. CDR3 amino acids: CASSLGGGQGNTIYF. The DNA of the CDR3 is TGTGCCAGCAGCTTAGGTGGTGGGCAGGGCAACACCATATATTTT.

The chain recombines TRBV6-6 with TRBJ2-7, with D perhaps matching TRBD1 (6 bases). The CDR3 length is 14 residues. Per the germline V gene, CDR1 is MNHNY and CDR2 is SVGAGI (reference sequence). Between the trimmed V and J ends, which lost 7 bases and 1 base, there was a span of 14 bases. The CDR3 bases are TGTGCCAGCATCGACTCGGGACATTCCTACGAGCAGTACTTC. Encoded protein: CASIDSGHSYEQYF.

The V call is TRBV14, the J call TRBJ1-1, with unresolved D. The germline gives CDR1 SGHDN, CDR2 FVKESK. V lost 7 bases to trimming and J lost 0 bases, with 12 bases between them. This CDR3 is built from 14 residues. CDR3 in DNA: TGTGCCAGCAACCCGATTGGAGTGAACACTGAAGCTTTCTTT. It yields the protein CASNPIGVNTEAFF.

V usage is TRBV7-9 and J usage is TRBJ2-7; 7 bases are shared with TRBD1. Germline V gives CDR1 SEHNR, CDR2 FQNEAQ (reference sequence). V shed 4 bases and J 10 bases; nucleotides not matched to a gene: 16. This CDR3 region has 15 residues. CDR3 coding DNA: TGTGCCAGCAGCTGGGAAAGGGACAGCCCAAAAAGTCAGTACTTC. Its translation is CASSWERDSPKSQYF.

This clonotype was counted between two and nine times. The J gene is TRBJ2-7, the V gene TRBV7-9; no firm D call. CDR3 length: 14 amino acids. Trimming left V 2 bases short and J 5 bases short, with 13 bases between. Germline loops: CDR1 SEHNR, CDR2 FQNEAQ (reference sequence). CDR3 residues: CASSLRQPIDEQYF. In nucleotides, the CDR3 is TGTGCCAGCAGCTTAAGGCAGCCGATCGACGAGCAGTACTTC. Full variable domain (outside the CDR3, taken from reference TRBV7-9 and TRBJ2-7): DTGVSQNPRHKITKRGQNVTFRCDPISEHNRLYWYRQTLGQGPEFLTYFQNEAQLEKSRLLSDRFSAERPKGSFSTLEIQRTEQGDSAMYLCASSLRQPIDEQYFGPGTRLTVT.